This note documents a single T cell receptor (beta chain) sequence. It has no known antigen specificity. No per-base quality is available; no much larger clone lies one base away. Whole blood was collected in K2EDTA tubes by collaborating institutions according to the institutions' own protocols. For TCRbeta analysis, collaborators shipped samples as frozen whole blood, isolated PBMCs, or DNA extracted from either of those sample types. These data are taken from a study of blood T cell repertoires in COVID-19 (dated by TCRdb to about 2020). Context from the whole study: Collaborator samples came from the United States, Italy and Spain and covered acute and convalescent phases of COVID-19. The prospective study material was composed of cDNA or gDNA derived from T cells, B-cell-depleted T cells, or PBMCs. The dataset comprised deeply sampled blood TCRbeta repertoires from subjects exposed to, actively infected with, or recovered from COVID-19. The samples were drawn from two sources: the first 160 participants of the ongoing ImmuneRACE study, and 1,254 subjects contributed by 6 global collaborators. Where available, HLA class I and class II types were obtained from metadata supplied by the sample provider rather than from assay-based typing. The sample metadata nearly always contained a de-identified subject ID, COVID-19 status, age in years and sex. The repertoires were released in a freely available public database meant as a resource for research on the immune response to SARS-CoV-2.

The paper as a whole reports these results and caveats: How much clinical and demographic metadata was included differed by source and by participant, and the metadata was provided uncurated.

The immunoSEQ Assay, a bias-controlled multiplex PCR, was used to amplify TCRbeta CDR3 regions from genomic DNA. The published analysis was carried out like this. The number of nucleated cells in each sample was estimated from the amplification of reference gene primers within the assay. To quantify the absolute abundance of each unique TCRbeta CDR3 rearrangement, sequence reads were collapsed and filtered. For each sample, productive Simpson clonality was calculated as the square root of Simpson's diversity index across productive rearrangements. TCRdb's version of the immuneACCESS table is confined to in-frame rearrangements and falls short of the full clone set. An unresolved V gene accounts for under half of the shortfall where checked; the remainder is of unknown origin. That table gives V, J and clone size, and the DNA gave D and trimming. For this sample the table gives around 700,000 clones, of which more than 80% were detected only once. Roughly 0.25% of the sample is taken by the ten largest.

The sequence came from a woman under 30 with acute or convalescent COVID-19. The sample was peripheral blood.

CDR3 region: CASSLTGTADYGYTF. DNA sequence: TGCGCCAGCAGCTTGACCGGGACAGCCGACTATGGCTACACCTTC. The rearranged chain carries TRBV5-1 and TRBJ1-2; 7 nucleotides in the junction match TRBD1. There are 15 amino acids in the CDR3, from cysteine to phenylalanine inclusive. Only the CDR3 region is kept as DNA, spanning 45 bases read in frame from base 1. Trimming takes 1 base off V and 3 bases off J; junction bases not matched to a gene: 6. CDR1 and CDR2, looked up from the germline V gene, are SGHRS and YFSETQ.